This TCR beta chain was sequenced for a study of shared clonotypes between healthy human individuals. As for the study in general: Samples came from two female and a few male donors aged 18 to 49.

Regarding the study as a whole: Naive subsets tended to show greater estimated richness than memory subsets.

This clone was detected once. What it binds is unknown. Memory CD4+ cells were the fraction left after CD45RA+ naive selection. Trimming at V came to 1 base and at J to 2 bases, leaving 8 bases not matched to a gene. Germline CDR1 reads MNHEY; CDR2 reads SMNVEV (reference sequence). There are 16 residues in the CDR3. This was a deep-level run. Generated by immunoSEQ multiplex PCR, the TCRdb table keeps only in-frame clones and is missing some. The sample consists of millions of clones, roughly 93% of them appearing once. The V and J genes are TRBV27 and TRBJ2-7; TRBD1 matches 7 bases. The sequence was obtained from a young man in good health. Some clones in this sample may be carry-over from other donors' samples. Sequencing used naive CD4+ T cells from PBMCs. Documented subset: CD45RA+ positively selected. CDR3 DNA: TGTGCCAGCAGTTTATTAGGGACAGCGATCCCCTACGAGCAGTACTTC. Its translation is CASSLLGTAIPYEQYF.